Here is one T cell receptor beta chain with its context. The data originate from a study of T cells in lung cancer brain metastases. This table comes from immunoSEQ multiplex PCR, and its TCRdb copy is limited to in-frame clones, with some not included. This table has around 1,600 clones, 80% to 90% appearing once. This CDR3 is built from 16 residues. The germline CDR1 and CDR2 sequences are LGHNA and YSLEER. V lost 4 bases and J lost 2; bases outside the gene matches: 6. Sequencing input: tumor tissue from the primary lung tumor. The receptor comes from a man in his 70s with non-small cell lung cancer. V gene TRBV4-3 combines with J gene TRBJ2-3; 10 bases map to TRBD2. The CDR3 region has the DNA TGCGCCAGCAGCCCCCGGACTAGCGGACACACAGATACGCAGTATTTT. Its protein product is CASSPRTSGHTDTQYF.